This T cell receptor beta chain comes out of a study of shared clonotypes between healthy human individuals. Study in general: Each donor's CD8 memory used one plate, CD8 naive two, each CD4 subset three.

This clone was recorded only once. Trimming pared 2 bases from V and 4 bases from J, leaving 3 bases between. Germline CDR1 and CDR2: ENHRY and SYGVKD. The CDR3 runs 12 residues. Here immunoSEQ multiplex PCR was the method, and the copy in TCRdb shows in-frame clones only, minus some. The table lists roughly 410,000 clones, about 96% of them singletons. Free of recent acute infections or vaccinations, the donors were healthy HIV-negative adults. The study drew all its donors from Caucasian adults living in Nashville, Tennessee. The chain links TRBV10-3 to TRBJ1-5; D gene unclear. The source material was memory CD8+ T cells sorted from blood. Regarding subset: CD45RO+ cells pooled with CCR7-negative TemRA cells. The receptor comes from a man aged 30-40 years in good health. The CDR3 here is CAISEGNQPQHF. CDR3 DNA: TGTGCCATCAGTGAGGGTAATCAGCCCCAGCATTTT.